This T cell receptor beta chain was documented in a study of blood T cell repertoires in COVID-19. Study details: COVID-19 samples, acute and convalescent, were from the United States, Italy and Spain. T cells, B-cell-depleted T cells, or PBMCs provided the cDNA or gDNA that served as material.

As originally analysed: Nucleated cell number was recorded as an estimate derived from reference gene primer amplification. Assay used: immunoSEQ multiplex PCR; TCRdb lists only in-frame clones, some missing. The D gene and trimming were derived from the DNA, and the V and J assignments and clone size from that table. The sample contains tens of thousands of clones, 70% to 90% of which appear only once. The germline CDR1 and CDR2 sequences are SQVTM and ANQGSEA. Trimming at V came to 7 bases and at J to 7 bases, leaving 17 bases not matched to a gene. This CDR3 is 15 amino acids long. The chain links TRBV29-1 to TRBJ2-3, with 7 bases identical to TRBD2. The sequence derives from an elderly man with active or convalescent COVID-19. Material for sequencing was peripheral blood. The chain's CDR3 is CSAVDRGGTINTQYF. The DNA for the CDR3 is TGCAGCGCTGTAGACCGCGGGGGAACTATAAATACGCAGTATTTT.